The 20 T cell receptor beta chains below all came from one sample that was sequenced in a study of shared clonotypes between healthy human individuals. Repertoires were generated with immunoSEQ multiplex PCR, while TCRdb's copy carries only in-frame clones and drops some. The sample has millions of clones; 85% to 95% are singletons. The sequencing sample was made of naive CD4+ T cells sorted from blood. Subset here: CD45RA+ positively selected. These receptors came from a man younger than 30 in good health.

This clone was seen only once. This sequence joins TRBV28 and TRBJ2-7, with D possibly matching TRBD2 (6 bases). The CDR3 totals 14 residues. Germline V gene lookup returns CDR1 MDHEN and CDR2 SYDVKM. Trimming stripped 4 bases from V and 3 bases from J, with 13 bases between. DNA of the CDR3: TGTGCCAGCAGTTCCTCTGCGGGACTCTACGAGCAGTACTTC. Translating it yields CASSSSAGLYEQYF.

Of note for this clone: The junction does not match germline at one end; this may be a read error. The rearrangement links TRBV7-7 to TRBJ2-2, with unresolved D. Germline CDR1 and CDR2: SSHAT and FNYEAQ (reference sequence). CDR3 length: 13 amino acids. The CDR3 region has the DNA TGTGCTAGCAGCTCTATCCTTACCGGGGAGCTGTTTTTT. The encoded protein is CASSSILTGELFF.

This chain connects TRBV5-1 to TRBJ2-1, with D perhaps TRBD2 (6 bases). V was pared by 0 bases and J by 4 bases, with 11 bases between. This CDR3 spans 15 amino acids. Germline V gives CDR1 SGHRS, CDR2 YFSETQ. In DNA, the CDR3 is TGCGCCAGCAGCTTGGCGCGGGACGGTTACAATGAGCAGTTCTTC. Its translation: CASSLARDGYNEQFF.

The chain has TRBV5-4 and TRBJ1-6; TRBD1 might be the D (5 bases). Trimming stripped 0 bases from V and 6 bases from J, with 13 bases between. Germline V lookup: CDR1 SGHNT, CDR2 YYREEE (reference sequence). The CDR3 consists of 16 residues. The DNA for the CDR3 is TGTGCCAGCAGCTTGGGGCAGGGAGGGGTTAATTCACCCCTCCACTTT. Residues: CASSLGQGGVNSPLHF.

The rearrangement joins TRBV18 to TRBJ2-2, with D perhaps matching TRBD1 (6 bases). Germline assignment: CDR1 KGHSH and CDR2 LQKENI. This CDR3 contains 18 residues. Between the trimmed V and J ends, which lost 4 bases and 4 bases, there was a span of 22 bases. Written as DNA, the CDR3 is TGTGCCAGCTCACTTTTGAGGACATTACAGGGTAGCACCGGGGAGCTGTTTTTT. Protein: CASSLLRTLQGSTGELFF.

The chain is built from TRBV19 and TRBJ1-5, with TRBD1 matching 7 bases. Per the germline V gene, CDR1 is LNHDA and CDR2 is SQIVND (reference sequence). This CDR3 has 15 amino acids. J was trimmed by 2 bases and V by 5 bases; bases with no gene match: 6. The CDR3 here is CASSASGTGNQPQHF. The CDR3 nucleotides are TGTGCCAGTAGTGCTTCCGGGACAGGCAATCAGCCCCAGCATTTT.

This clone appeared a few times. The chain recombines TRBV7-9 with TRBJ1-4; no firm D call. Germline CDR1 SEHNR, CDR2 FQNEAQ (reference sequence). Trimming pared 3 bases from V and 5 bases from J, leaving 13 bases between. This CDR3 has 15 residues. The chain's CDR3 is CASSFAPGSNEKLFF. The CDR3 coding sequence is TGTGCCAGCAGCTTTGCGCCGGGATCGAATGAAAAACTGTTTTTT.

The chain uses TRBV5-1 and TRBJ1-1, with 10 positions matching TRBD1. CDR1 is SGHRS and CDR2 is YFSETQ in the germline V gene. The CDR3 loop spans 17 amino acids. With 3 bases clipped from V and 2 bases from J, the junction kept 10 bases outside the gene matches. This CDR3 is CASSSTGGSYGNTEAFF. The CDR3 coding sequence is TGCGCCAGCAGCTCGACAGGGGGCTCGTATGGAAACACTGAAGCTTTCTTT. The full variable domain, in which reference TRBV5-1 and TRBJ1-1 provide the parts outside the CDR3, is KAGVTQTPRYLIKTRGQQVTLSCSPISGHRSVSWYQQTPGQGLQFLFEYFSETQRNKGNFPGRFSGRQFSNSRSEMNVSTLELGDSALYLCASSSTGGSYGNTEAFFGQGTRLTVV.

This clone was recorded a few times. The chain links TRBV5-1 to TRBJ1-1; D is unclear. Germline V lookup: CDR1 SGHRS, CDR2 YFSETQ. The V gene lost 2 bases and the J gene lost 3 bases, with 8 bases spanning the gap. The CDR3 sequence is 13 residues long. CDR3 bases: TGCGCCAGCAGCTTAACAGCAGACACTGAAGCTTTCTTT. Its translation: CASSLTADTEAFF.

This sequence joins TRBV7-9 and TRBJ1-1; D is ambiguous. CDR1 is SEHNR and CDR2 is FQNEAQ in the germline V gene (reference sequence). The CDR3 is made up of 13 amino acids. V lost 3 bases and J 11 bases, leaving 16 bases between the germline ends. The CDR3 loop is CASSLGSSLGAFF. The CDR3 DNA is TGTGCCAGCAGCTTGGGCTCGTCTCTTGGTGCTTTCTTT.

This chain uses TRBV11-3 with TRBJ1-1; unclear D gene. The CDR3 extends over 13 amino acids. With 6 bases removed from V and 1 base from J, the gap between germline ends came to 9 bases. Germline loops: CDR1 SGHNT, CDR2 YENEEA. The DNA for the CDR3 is TGTGCCAGCAGGAGGGCGGCGAACACTGAAGCTTTCTTT. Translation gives CASRRAANTEAFF.

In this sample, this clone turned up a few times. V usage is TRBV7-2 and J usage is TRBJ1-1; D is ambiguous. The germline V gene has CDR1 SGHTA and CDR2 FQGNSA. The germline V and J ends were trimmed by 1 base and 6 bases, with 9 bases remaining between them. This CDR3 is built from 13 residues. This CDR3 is CASSLEALSEAFF. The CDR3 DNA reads TGTGCCAGCAGCTTAGAGGCCTTGTCTGAAGCTTTCTTT. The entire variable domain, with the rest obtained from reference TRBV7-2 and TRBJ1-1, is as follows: GAGVSQSPSNKVTEKGKDVELRCDPISGHTALYWYRQSLGQGLEFLIYFQGNSAPDKSGLPSDRFSAERTGGSVSTLTIQRTQQEDSAVYLCASSLEALSEAFFGQGTRLTVV.

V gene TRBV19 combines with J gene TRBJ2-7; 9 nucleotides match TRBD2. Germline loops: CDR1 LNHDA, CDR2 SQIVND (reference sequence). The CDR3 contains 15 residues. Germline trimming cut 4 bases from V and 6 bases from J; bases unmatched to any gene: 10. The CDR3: CASSTGTSILGEQYF. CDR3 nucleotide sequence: TGTGCCAGTAGTACCGGGACTAGCATACTGGGCGAGCAGTACTTC.

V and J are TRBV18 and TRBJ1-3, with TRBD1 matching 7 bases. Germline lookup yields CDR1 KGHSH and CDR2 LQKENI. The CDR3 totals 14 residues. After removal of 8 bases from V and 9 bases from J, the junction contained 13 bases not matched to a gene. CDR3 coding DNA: TGTGCCAGCACGAGCCGGGACAGTCATCTCACCATATATTTT. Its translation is CASTSRDSHLTIYF. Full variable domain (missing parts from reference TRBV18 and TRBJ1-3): NAGVMQNPRHLVRRRGQEARLRCSPMKGHSHVYWYRQLPEEGLKFMVYLQKENIIDESGMPKERFSAEFPKEGPSILRIQQVVRGDSAAYFCASTSRDSHLTIYFGEGSWLTVV.

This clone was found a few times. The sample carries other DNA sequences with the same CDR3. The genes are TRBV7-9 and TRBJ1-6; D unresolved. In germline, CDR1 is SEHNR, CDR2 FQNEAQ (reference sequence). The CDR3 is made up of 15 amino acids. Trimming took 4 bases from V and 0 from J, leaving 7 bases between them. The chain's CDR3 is CASSSGSSYNSPLHF. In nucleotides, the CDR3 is TGTGCCAGCAGCTCAGGAAGCTCCTATAATTCACCCCTCCACTTT.

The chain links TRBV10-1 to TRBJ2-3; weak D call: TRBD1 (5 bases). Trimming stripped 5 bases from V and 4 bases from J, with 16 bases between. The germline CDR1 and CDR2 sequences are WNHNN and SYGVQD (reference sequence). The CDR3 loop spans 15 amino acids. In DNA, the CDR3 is TGCGCCAGCAGTACCAGCAGGCAGGGCTCAGATACGCAGTATTTT. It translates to CASSTSRQGSDTQYF.

The CDR3 DNA is TGTGCCAGCAGCTTATCGGTAGGGTCCTACGAGCAGTACTTC. Its translation is CASSLSVGSYEQYF. The chain is built from TRBV11-2 and TRBJ2-7; D not certain. Trimming took 2 bases from V and 1 from J, leaving 9 bases between them. CDR1 and CDR2 from the germline V gene are SGHAT and FQNNGV. This CDR3 has 14 amino acids.

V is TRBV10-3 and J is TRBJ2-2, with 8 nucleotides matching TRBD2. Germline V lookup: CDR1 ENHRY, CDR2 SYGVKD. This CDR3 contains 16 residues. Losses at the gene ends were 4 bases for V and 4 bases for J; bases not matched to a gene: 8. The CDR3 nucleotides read TGTGCCATCAGTGGGGGAGTAGCGGGACCCACCGGGGAGCTGTTTTTT. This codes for CAISGGVAGPTGELFF.

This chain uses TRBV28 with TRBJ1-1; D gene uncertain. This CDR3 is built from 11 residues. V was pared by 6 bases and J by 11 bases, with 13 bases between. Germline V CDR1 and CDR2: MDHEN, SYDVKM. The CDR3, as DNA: TGTGCCAGCAGCTTAGACTGGCGGGCTTTCTTT. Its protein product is CASSLDWRAFF. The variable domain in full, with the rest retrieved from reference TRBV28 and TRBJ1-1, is DVKVTQSSRYLVKRTGEKVFLECVQDMDHENMFWYRQDPGLGLRLIYFSYDVKMKEKGDIPEGYSVSREKKERFSLILESASTNQTSMYLCASSLDWRAFFGQGTRLTVV.

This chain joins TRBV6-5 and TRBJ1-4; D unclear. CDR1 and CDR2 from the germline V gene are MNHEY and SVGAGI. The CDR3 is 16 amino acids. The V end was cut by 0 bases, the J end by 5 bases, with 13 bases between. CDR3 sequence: CASSYSVGTRNEKLFF. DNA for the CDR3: TGTGCCAGCAGTTACTCGGTTGGTACGAGGAATGAAAAACTGTTTTTT.